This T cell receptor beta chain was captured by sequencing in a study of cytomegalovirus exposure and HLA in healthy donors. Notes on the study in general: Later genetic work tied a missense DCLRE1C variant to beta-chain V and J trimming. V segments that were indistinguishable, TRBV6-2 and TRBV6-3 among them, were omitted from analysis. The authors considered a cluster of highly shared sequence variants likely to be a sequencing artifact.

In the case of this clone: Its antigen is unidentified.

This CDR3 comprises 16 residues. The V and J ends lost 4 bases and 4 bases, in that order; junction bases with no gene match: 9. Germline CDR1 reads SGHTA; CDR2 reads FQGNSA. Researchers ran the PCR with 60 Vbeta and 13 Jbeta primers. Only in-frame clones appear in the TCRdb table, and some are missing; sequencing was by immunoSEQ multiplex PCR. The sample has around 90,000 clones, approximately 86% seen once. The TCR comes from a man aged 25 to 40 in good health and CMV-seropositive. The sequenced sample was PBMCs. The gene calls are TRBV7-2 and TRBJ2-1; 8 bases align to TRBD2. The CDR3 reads CASSYWSGSRYNEQFF. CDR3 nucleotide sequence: TGTGCCAGCAGCTACTGGAGCGGGAGTAGATACAATGAGCAGTTCTTC. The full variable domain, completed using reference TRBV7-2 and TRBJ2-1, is GAGVSQSPSNKVTEKGKDVELRCDPISGHTALYWYRQSLGQGLEFLIYFQGNSAPDKSGLPSDRFSAERTGGSVSTLTIQRTQQEDSAVYLCASSYWSGSRYNEQFFGPGTRLTVL.